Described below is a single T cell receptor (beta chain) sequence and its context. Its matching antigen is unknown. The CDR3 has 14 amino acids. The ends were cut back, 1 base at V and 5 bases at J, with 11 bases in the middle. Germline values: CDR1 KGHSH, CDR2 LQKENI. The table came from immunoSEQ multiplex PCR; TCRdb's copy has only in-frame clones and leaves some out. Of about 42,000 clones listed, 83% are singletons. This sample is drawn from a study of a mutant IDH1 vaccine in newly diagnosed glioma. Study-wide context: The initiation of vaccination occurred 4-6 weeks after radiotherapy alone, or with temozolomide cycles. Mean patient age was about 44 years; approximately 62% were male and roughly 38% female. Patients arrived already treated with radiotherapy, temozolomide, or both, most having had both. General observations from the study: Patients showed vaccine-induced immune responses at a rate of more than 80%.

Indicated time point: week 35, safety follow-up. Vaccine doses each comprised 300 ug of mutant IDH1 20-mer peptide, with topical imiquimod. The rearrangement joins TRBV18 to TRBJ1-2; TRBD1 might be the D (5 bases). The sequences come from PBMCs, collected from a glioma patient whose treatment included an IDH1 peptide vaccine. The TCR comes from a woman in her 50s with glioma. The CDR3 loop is CASSPQGQHYGYTF. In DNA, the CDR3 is TGTGCCAGCTCACCACAGGGGCAGCATTATGGCTACACCTTC.